A single TCR beta chain is shown here with its context. Its target is unknown. The protocol was immunoSEQ multiplex PCR, while the TCRdb copy is restricted to in-frame clones and leaves out a portion. This table has 60,000 to 75,000 clones, roughly 80% appearing once. From germline, CDR1 is LNHDA and CDR2 SQIVND (reference sequence). V dropped 2 bases and J dropped 8 bases, with 16 bases sitting between them. This CDR3 is 15 amino acids long. The source of the sample is a study of radiation and T cells in renal cell carcinoma. Specified time point: blood 4 weeks post-SBRT, at nephrectomy. As for treatment: 15 Gy SBRT to primary tumor, nephrectomy 4 weeks later. The patient's renal cell carcinoma had clear cell pathology. Study findings and constraints: From baseline, blood top tumor clonotypes peaked at 2 weeks post-radiation.

The sequenced sample was blood, obtained from a patient whose treatment included radiotherapy and nephrectomy. The receptor's source is a man aged 55 to 69 with renal cell carcinoma. The genes are TRBV19 and TRBJ1-5, with D tentatively TRBD1 (6 bases). The CDR3 DNA sequence: TGTGCCAGTAGTATATCACAGGGTATGGTTGAGCCCCAGCATTTT. This encodes CASSISQGMVEPQHF.